This TCR beta chain was found in a study of blood T cells in healthy people across ages. Study information: There was about one barcoded beta molecule captured by template switching per two T cells.

The germline V and J ends were trimmed by 5 bases and 0 bases, with 14 bases remaining between them. The CDR3 spans 16 residues. Per germline, CDR1 SEHNR and CDR2 FQNEAQ (reference sequence). Each sample gave at least 6 million isolated PBMCs. Sample-barcoded 5' priming and a J-beta primer mix drove a second PCR of about 6 to 12 cycles. TCRdb itself ran the 5' RACE reads through MiXCR, one entry per CDR3 protein. In the table there are around 1,700,000 distinct CDR3 sequences, under 30% of which are singletons. The chain uses TRBV7-9 and TRBJ2-1, with D perhaps matching TRBD2 (5 bases). Sequenced: blood. This receptor was taken from a woman aged 25-40 years in good health. In DNA, the CDR3 is TGTGCCAGCAGCCCCTCGGGATCCTTCTCCTACAATGAGCAGTTCTTC. Its translation: CASSPSGSFSYNEQFF.